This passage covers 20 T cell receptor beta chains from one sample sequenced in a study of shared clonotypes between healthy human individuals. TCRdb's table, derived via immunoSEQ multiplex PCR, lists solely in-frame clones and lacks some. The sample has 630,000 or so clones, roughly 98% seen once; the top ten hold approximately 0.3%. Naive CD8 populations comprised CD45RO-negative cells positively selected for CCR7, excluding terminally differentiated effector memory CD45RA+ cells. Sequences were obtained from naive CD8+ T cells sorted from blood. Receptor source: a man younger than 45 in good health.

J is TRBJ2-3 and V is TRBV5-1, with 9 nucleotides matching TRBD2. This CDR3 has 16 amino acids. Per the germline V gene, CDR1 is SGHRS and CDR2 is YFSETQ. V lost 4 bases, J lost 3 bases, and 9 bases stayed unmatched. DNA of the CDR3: TGCGCCAGCAGCCCGGCCCTAGCGGGACTTACAGATACGCAGTATTTT. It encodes CASSPALAGLTDTQYF.

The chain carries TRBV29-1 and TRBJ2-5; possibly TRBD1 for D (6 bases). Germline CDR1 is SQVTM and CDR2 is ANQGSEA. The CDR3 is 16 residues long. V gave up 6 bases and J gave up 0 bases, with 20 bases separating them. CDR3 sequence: CSVAGFGTTYQETQYF. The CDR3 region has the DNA TGCAGCGTAGCAGGATTCGGGACAACGTACCAAGAGACCCAGTACTTC. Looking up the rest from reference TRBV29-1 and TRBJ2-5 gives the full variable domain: SAVISQKPSRDICQRGTSLTIQCQVDSQVTMMFWYRQQPGQSLTLIATANQGSEATYESGFVIDKFPISRPNLTFSTLTVSNMSPEDSSIYLCSVAGFGTTYQETQYFGPGTRLLVL.

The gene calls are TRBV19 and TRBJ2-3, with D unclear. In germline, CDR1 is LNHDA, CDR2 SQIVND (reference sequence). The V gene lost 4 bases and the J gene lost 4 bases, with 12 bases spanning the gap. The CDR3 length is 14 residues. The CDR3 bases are TGTGCCAGTAGTACGAGCGAAGGGCCAGATACGCAGTATTTT. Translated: CASSTSEGPDTQYF.

The CDR3 sequence: CASSIARRLFF. CDR3 DNA: TGTGCCAGTAGTATAGCCCGGCGGCTGTTTTTT. The V and J genes are TRBV19 and TRBJ1-4; D gene uncertain. This CDR3 spans 11 amino acids. Germline V gene data show CDR1 as LNHDA and CDR2 as SQIVND (reference sequence). The V and J ends lost 1 base and 14 bases respectively, with 8 bases between them. Using reference TRBV19 and TRBJ1-4 for the parts outside the CDR3, the full variable domain is DGGITQSPKYLFRKEGQNVTLSCEQNLNHDAMYWYRQDPGQGLRLIYYSQIVNDFQKGDIAEGYSVSREKKESFPLTVTSAQKNPTAFYLCASSIARRLFFGSGTQLSVL.

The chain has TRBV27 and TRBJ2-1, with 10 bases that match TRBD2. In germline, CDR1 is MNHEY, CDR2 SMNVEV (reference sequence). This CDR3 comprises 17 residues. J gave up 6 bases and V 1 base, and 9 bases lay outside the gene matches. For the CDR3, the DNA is TGTGCCAGCAGTTTATTTGCTAGCGGGAGTATCCTCAATGAGCAGTTCTTC. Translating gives CASSLFASGSILNEQFF.

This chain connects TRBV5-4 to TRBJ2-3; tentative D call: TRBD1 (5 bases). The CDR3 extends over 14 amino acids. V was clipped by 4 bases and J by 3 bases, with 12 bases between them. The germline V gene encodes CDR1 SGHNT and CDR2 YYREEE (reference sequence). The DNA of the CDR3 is TGTGCCAGCAGCCACCGACAGTTGACAGATACGCAGTATTTT. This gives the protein CASSHRQLTDTQYF.

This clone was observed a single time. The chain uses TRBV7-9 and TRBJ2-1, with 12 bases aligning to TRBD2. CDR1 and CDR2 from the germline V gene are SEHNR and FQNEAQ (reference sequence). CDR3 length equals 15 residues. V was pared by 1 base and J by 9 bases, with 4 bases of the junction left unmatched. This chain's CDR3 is CASSLGLAGVGEQFF. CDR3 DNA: TGTGCCAGCAGCTTAGGACTAGCGGGAGTAGGTGAGCAGTTCTTC.

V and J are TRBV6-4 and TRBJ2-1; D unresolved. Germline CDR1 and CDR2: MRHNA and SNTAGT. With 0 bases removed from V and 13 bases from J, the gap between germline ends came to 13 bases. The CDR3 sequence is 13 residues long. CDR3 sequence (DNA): TGTGCCAGCAGTGACTCGATTGGCCGGCCCCAGTTCTTC. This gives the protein CASSDSIGRPQFF.

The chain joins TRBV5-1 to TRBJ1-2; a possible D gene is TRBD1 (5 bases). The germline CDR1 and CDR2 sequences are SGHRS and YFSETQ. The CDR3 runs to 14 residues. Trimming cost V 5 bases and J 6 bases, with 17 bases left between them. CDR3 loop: CASRGYGAVDGYTF. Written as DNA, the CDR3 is TGCGCCAGCAGAGGATATGGGGCAGTCGATGGCTACACCTTC.

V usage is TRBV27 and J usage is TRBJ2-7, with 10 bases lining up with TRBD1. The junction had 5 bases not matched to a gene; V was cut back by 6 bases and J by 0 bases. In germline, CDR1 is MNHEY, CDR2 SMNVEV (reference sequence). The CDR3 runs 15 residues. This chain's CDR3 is CASRATGGYSYEQYF. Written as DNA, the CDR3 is TGTGCCAGCAGAGCGACAGGGGGCTACTCCTACGAGCAGTACTTC.

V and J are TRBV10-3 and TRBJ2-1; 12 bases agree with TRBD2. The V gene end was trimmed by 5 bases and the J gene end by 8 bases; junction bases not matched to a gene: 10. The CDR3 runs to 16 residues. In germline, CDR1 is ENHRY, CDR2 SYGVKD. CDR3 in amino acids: CAISLKLAGGKDEQFF. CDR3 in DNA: TGTGCCATCAGTCTAAAACTAGCGGGAGGTAAGGATGAGCAGTTCTTC.

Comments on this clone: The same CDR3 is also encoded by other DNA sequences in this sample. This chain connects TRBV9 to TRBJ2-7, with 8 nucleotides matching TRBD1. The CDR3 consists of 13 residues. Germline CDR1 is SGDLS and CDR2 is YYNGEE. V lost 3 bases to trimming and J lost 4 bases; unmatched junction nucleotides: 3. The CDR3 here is CASSEGQGYEQYF. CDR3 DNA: TGTGCCAGCAGCGAAGGACAGGGTTACGAGCAGTACTTC.

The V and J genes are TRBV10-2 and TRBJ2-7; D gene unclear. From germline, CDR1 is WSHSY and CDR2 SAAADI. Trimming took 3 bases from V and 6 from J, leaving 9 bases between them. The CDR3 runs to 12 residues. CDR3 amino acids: CASSEFPGEQYF. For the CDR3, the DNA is TGCGCCAGCAGTGAATTTCCCGGCGAGCAGTACTTC.

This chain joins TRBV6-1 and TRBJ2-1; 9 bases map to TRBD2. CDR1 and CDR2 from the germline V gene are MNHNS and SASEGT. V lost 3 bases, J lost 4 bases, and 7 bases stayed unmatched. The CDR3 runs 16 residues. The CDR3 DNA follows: TGTGCCAGCAGTGACCAAACTCTAGCGGGGTACAATGAGCAGTTCTTC. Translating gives CASSDQTLAGYNEQFF.

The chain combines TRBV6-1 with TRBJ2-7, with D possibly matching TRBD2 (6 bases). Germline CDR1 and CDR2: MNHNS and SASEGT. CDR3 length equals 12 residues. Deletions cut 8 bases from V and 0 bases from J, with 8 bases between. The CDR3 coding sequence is TGTGCCAGCGGGAGGAGCTCCTACGAGCAGTACTTC. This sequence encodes CASGRSSYEQYF.

CDR3 residues: CASSEEVGISYEQYF. CDR3 bases: TGCGCCAGCAGTGAAGAGGTAGGGATCTCCTACGAGCAGTACTTC. The genes are TRBV10-2 and TRBJ2-7; D unclear. The germline V and J ends were trimmed by 3 bases and 0 bases, with 12 bases remaining between them. The CDR3 has 15 residues. Germline loops: CDR1 WSHSY, CDR2 SAAADI.

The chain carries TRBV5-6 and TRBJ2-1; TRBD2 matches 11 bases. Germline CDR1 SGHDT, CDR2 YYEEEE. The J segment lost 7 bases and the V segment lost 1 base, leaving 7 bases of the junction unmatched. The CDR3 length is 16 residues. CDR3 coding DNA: TGTGCCAGCAGCTTGTCGGGACTAGCGGCCAGGAATGAGCAGTTCTTC. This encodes CASSLSGLAARNEQFF.

The CDR3 DNA is TGTGCCAGCAGCCAAGGACAGCTGAACACTGAAGCTTTCTTT. Amino acid sequence: CASSQGQLNTEAFF. The gene calls are TRBV4-2 and TRBJ1-1; tentatively, D is TRBD1 (5 bases). Germline lookup yields CDR1 LGHNA and CDR2 YNFKEQ. V shed 1 base and J shed 0 bases, with 6 bases lying between them. The CDR3 is made up of 14 amino acids.

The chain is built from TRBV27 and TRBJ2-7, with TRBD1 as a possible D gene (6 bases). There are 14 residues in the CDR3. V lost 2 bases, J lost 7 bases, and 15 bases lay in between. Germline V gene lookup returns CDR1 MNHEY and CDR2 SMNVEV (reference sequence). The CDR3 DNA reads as TGTGCCAGCAGTTTAGGACAGACCGCAGTGGAGCAGTACTTC. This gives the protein CASSLGQTAVEQYF.

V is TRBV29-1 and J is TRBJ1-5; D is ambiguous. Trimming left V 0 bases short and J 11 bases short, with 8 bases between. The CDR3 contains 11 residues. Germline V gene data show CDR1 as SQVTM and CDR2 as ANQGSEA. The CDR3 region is CSVEDAGSQHF. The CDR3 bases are TGCAGCGTTGAAGACGCCGGGTCCCAGCATTTT.